This note documents a single T cell receptor (beta chain) sequence. Its target antigen remains unknown. No quality values exist for individual bases; no much larger clone is one base distant. The source of the sample is a study of T cells in Graves' hyperthyroidism and ophthalmopathy (dated by TCRdb to about 2019). Concerning the study at large: Peripheral blood samples were taken at the time of initial diagnosis, prior to any treatment. The 100 or so discovery patients were randomly divided into training and test sets at a 7:3 ratio. To identify TCR V-J signatures that set the groups apart, the researchers used a discovery cohort of 90 to 100 patients, made up of 40 to 45 with Graves' ophthalmopathy and about 60 with stable Graves' hyperthyroidism. In addition, the study compared T-cell repertoires in thyroid tissue and in blood from roughly 6 Graves' hyperthyroidism patients. The paper describes TCR Vbeta CDR3 sequencing of about 140 peripheral blood samples, made up of roughly 45 ophthalmopathy patients, 70 to 80 hyperthyroidism patients and 17 progressor patients. Once sampling was done, hyperthyroidism patients were given methimazole at a starting dose of 30 mg daily, whereas ophthalmopathy patients were given high-dose intravenous methylprednisolone. Whether ophthalmopathy could be predicted prospectively was tested in an independent validation cohort made up of 18 hyperthyroidism patients plus 17 patients who later progressed to ophthalmopathy. Here is what the overall study found, with its caveats: A 13 V-J signature model separated ophthalmopathy from stable hyperthyroidism, with 87.88% sensitivity and roughly 81% specificity in cross-validation and 80%/75% in testing. Blood samples also contained most of the expanded thyroid clonotypes (frequency above 0.001), which suggests that blood repertoires may reflect thyroid immune responses. No statistical method was used to set the sample size in advance, and investigators knew the group allocation. In validation, the model predicted progression to ophthalmopathy with 65% to 71% sensitivity and about 73% specificity, a median of roughly seven months before onset.

The TCR beta CDR3 regions were amplified from the RNA transcripts. The first round of RT-PCR for the TCR CDR3 was performed with the HTBI primer set and the Qiagen OneStep RT-PCR kit. A second multiplex PCR round built the libraries, followed by size selection and purification. The libraries were sequenced on an Illumina HiSeq2000 using paired-end 100 bp reads. On the study's bioinformatics: Raw data were processed with SOAPnuke, discarding reads with adapters, uncalled bases, mean Phred below 15, or no exact constant-primer or identifier match. High-quality paired reads were merged with COPE v1.2.5, and unique nucleotide sequences were defined as clonotypes. MiTCR v1.1 was used to align clonotypes to the IMGT TRBV, TRBD and TRBJ reference segments. The analysis was restricted to V-J combinations with a frequency above 0.0001, which together covered 99% to 99.2% of the repertoires. The TCS score was defined as the ratio of F50 (clonal expansion) to E x V (chaos), calculated using BLOSUM62-based TCRdist between CDR3 peptides within each V-J. Welch's t-statistics and random forest reduced 514 V-J features to 13, which were used in a naive Bayes classifier (R e1071). Using fastp trimming at Q25 and MiXCR clonotype assembly, TCRdb reanalyzed the public sequencing data and kept in-frame beta chains. Rows with a matching CDR3 protein are joined into one entry that keeps the most common DNA and genes. The V and J calls here are based on TCRdb, not the publication. Within this sample are about 460,000 distinct CDR3 sequences, with roughly 22% of them counted one time only. The ten largest clones take up approximately 49% of the sample.

V drops 1 base and J drops 0 bases, leaving 9 bases in between. The cysteine opens and the phenylalanine closes a CDR3 of 15 amino acids. The kept DNA is CDR3 alone, 45 bases in frame from the first base. Per the germline V gene (reference sequence), LGHDT is the CDR1 and YNNKEL is the CDR2. Ophthalmopathy patients had moderately to severely active disease, with a Clinical Activity Score of 3 or more, a NOSPECS grade of 4 or more, and a disease duration of less than 3 months. The study excluded patients with uncontrolled infections, other autoimmune diseases, pregnancy or lactation. Diagnoses were established on the basis of clinical symptoms, serum thyroxine and TRAb, thyroid ultrasound, and orbital computed tomography. Ficoll-Paque density gradient centrifugation was used to isolate PBMCs from about 9 ml of fresh peripheral blood. Total RNA was extracted using Trizol reagent, and RNA quality was assessed on an Agilent 2100 Bioanalyzer.

The sequencing sample was made of blood. In this chain, TRBV3-1 is recombined with TRBJ1-2, with no confidently assigned D gene. This sequence was found in a woman between 70 and 85 years old with Graves' ophthalmopathy. The DNA is TGTGCCAGCAGCCAAGGGTCCGGAGCTAACTATGGCTACACCTTC. It translates as CASSQGSGANYGYTF. Extended through the reference TRBV3-1 and TRBJ1-2 proteins, this CDR3 yields the full variable domain: DTAVSQTPKYLVTQMGNDKSIKCEQNLGHDTMYWYKQDSKKFLKIMFSYNNKELIINETVPNRFSPKSPDKAHLNLHINSLELGDSAVYFCASSQGSGANYGYTFGSGTRLTVV.